Below, 30 T cell receptor beta chains from the same sample are listed, as sequenced in a study of cytomegalovirus exposure and HLA in healthy donors (TCRdb year 2017). The library came from the immunoSEQ multiplex PCR assay. The multiplex PCR relied on a mix of 60 forward primers for TCR Vbeta segments and 13 reverse primers for TCR Jbeta segments. What TCRdb holds here is the immuneACCESS table cut down to in-frame rearrangements. Part of the clones is not present; checked against another copy, under half of the missing clones reflect an unresolved V gene, and the others are unexplained. The record for this sample contains some 89,000 clones. The ten largest clones represent around 3.4% of the sample. The sample comprised PBMCs. Receptors originate from a woman aged 25-40 years in good health and CMV-seronegative.

The chain recombines TRBV6-1 with TRBJ2-7, with 7 bases identical to TRBD2. CDR1 is MNHNS and CDR2 is SASEGT in the germline V gene. CDR3 length: 14 residues. Trimming removed 6 bases from V and 5 bases from J; junction bases left unmatched: 10. The CDR3 sequence: CASRAGLNRNEQYF. The CDR3 coding sequence is TGTGCCAGCAGAGCGGGACTCAACCGCAACGAGCAGTACTTC.

As DNA, the CDR3 is TGTGCCAGCAGTTTAACTACCGGAGGAAACACTGAAGCTTTCTTT. Protein product: CASSLTTGGNTEAFF. This rearrangement joins TRBV27 to TRBJ1-1, with unresolved D. Germline V gene data show CDR1 as MNHEY and CDR2 as SMNVEV (reference sequence). Deletions cut 2 bases from V and 2 bases from J, with 12 bases between. CDR3 length: 15 residues.

The chain is built from TRBV19 and TRBJ2-1; 7 bases line up with TRBD2. V lost 10 bases to trimming and J lost 2 bases; unmatched junction nucleotides: 14. This CDR3 spans 16 amino acids. Germline V lookup: CDR1 LNHDA, CDR2 SQIVND (reference sequence). The CDR3: CATRTSSPFAYNEQFF. For the CDR3, the DNA is TGTGCCACTCGGACTAGTTCCCCCTTCGCCTACAATGAGCAGTTCTTC.

The chain has TRBV2 and TRBJ2-2, with a tentative D call TRBD2 (6 bases). Trimming removed 7 bases at V and 8 bases at J, with 8 bases between. CDR3 length: 11 amino acids. Germline-derived CDR1 and CDR2 are SNHLY and FYNNEI. The CDR3 DNA reads TGTGCCAGCACACGGGGGGGGGAGCTGTTTTTT. It translates to CASTRGGELFF.

In nucleotides, the CDR3 is TGTGCCAGCAGTCTGGGACTAGCGGGGGGGCCTCAAGAGACCCAGTACTTC. Its translation is CASSLGLAGGPQETQYF. This chain uses TRBV28 with TRBJ2-5; 16 nucleotides line up with TRBD2. The germline V gene has CDR1 MDHEN and CDR2 SYDVKM. The V gene end was trimmed by 5 bases and the J gene end by 2 bases; junction bases not matched to a gene: 5. This CDR3 spans 17 amino acids.

The rearrangement joins TRBV5-4 to TRBJ2-5, with 11 bases fitting TRBD2. Germline-derived CDR1 and CDR2 are SGHNT and YYREEE (reference sequence). This CDR3 has 15 residues. The junction had 4 bases not matched to a gene; V was cut back by 4 bases and J by 2 bases. The CDR3 loop is CASSTRTSGQETQYF. The DNA of the CDR3 is TGTGCCAGCAGCACACGGACTAGCGGGCAAGAGACCCAGTACTTC.

The V gene is TRBV6-5, the J gene TRBJ2-7; 7 bases agree with TRBD1. CDR1 is MNHEY, CDR2 SVGAGI, per germline. V shed 4 bases and J 0 bases; nucleotides not matched to a gene: 9. This CDR3 is 16 amino acids long. The CDR3 region has the DNA TGTGCCAGCAGTTTAAACCGGGACAGAGTCTCCTACGAGCAGTACTTC. It translates to CASSLNRDRVSYEQYF.

The rearrangement joins TRBV9 to TRBJ2-3; D remains ambiguous. Germline CDR1 reads SGDLS; CDR2 reads YYNGEE. The CDR3 sequence is 12 residues long. Trimming took off 0 bases at V and 5 bases at J, with 4 bases between the two ends. CDR3 sequence (DNA): TGTGCCAGCAGCGTAGCGAGAGATACGCAGTATTTT. Its protein is CASSVARDTQYF.

The chain recombines TRBV15 with TRBJ2-1; 10 bases map to TRBD2. The germline V gene has CDR1 LNHNV and CDR2 YYDKDF (reference sequence). V shed 5 bases and J 3 bases; nucleotides not matched to a gene: 4. The CDR3 loop spans 15 amino acids. CDR3 region: CATSPRTSGYNEQFF. CDR3 sequence (DNA): TGTGCCACCAGCCCACGGACTAGCGGCTACAATGAGCAGTTCTTC.

The chain employs TRBV9 and TRBJ2-1, with 10 positions matching TRBD2. The length of the CDR3 is 17 residues. V was clipped by 2 bases and J by 0 bases; unmatched bases: 5. CDR1 and CDR2 from the germline V gene are SGDLS and YYNGEE. CDR3 DNA sequence: TGTGCCAGCAGCGTTCTGGCTAGCGGGGGCTCCTACAATGAGCAGTTCTTC. Amino acids: CASSVLASGGSYNEQFF.

The chain employs TRBV18 and TRBJ1-2; 8 bases map to TRBD1. Germline V gene lookup returns CDR1 KGHSH and CDR2 LQKENI. The V segment lost 6 bases and the J segment 3 bases; nucleotides outside the gene matches: 15. The CDR3 runs 17 residues. The CDR3 DNA follows: TGTGCCAGCTCGCGAGACAGGGGAAAGGGGTTTGACTATGGCTACACCTTC. Translated: CASSRDRGKGFDYGYTF.

This chain connects TRBV5-8 to TRBJ1-6, with 8 bases aligning to TRBD1. Unmatched junction bases numbered 2, after V lost 2 bases and J lost 10 bases. Germline CDR1 is SGHTS and CDR2 is YDEGEE. The CDR3 sequence is 13 residues long. The CDR3 loop reads CASSFRGHSPLHF. CDR3 DNA sequence: TGTGCCAGCAGCTTCAGGGGGCACTCACCCCTCCACTTT.

The chain uses TRBV6-6 and TRBJ2-4, with 10 bases identical to TRBD1. Trimming at V came to 7 bases and at J to 6 bases, leaving 9 bases not matched to a gene. From germline, CDR1 is MNHNY and CDR2 SVGAGI (reference sequence). The CDR3 extends over 15 amino acids. The CDR3 sequence is CASINGDRGINIQYF. DNA for the CDR3: TGTGCCAGCATTAACGGGGACAGGGGAATAAACATTCAGTACTTC.

The rearrangement joins TRBV2 to TRBJ1-1, with no clear D. Per germline, CDR1 SNHLY and CDR2 FYNNEI. This CDR3 is 13 amino acids long. Trimming shortened V by 6 bases and J by 0 bases, and 8 bases separated the two germline ends. CDR3 coding DNA: TGTGCCAGCAGACTCACCGTGAACACTGAAGCTTTCTTT. Protein product: CASRLTVNTEAFF.

The CDR3 nucleotides read TGTGCCAGCAGGTACAGCCGGCAAATCTTATTAGATACGCAGTATTTT. Translation: CASRYSRQILLDTQYF. The chain links TRBV2 to TRBJ2-3; D unresolved. Germline V gene sequence: CDR1 SNHLY, CDR2 FYNNEI. Between the trimmed V and J ends, which lost 6 bases and 5 bases, there was a span of 21 bases. This CDR3 comprises 16 residues.

By frequency, this clone registers medium-sized. As DNA, the CDR3 is TGTGCCAGTAGTAAGTTAGGGGCGCTGAACACCGGGGAGCTGTTTTTT. Translated: CASSKLGALNTGELFF. The V call is TRBV19, the J call TRBJ2-2; a possible D gene is TRBD1 (5 bases). V gave up 4 bases and J gave up 1 base, with 13 bases separating them. CDR1 LNHDA and CDR2 SQIVND come from the germline V gene (reference sequence). The CDR3 is 16 residues long. The entire variable domain, with the rest obtained from reference TRBV19 and TRBJ2-2, is as follows: DGGITQSPKYLFRKEGQNVTLSCEQNLNHDAMYWYRQDPGQGLRLIYYSQIVNDFQKGDIAEGYSVSREKKESFPLTVTSAQKNPTAFYLCASSKLGALNTGELFFGEGSRLTVL.

V usage is TRBV9 and J usage is TRBJ1-1, with D possibly matching TRBD1 (5 bases). Trimming left V 4 bases short and J 4 bases short, with 14 bases between. This CDR3 is 14 amino acids long. CDR1 and CDR2 from the germline V gene are SGDLS and YYNGEE. CDR3 region: CASSPWGGSTEAFF. CDR3 DNA sequence: TGTGCCAGCAGCCCCTGGGGGGGGAGCACTGAAGCTTTCTTT.

The V and J genes are TRBV7-2 and TRBJ1-5; 7 bases fit TRBD1. The CDR3 covers 13 residues. Germline trimming cut 4 bases from V and 7 bases from J; bases unmatched to any gene: 4. Germline V CDR1 and CDR2: SGHTA, FQGNSA. The CDR3: CASSSQGEQPQHF. The CDR3 nucleotides are TGTGCCAGCAGCTCCCAGGGGGAACAGCCCCAGCATTTT. Full variable domain (outside the CDR3, taken from reference TRBV7-2 and TRBJ1-5): GAGVSQSPSNKVTEKGKDVELRCDPISGHTALYWYRQSLGQGLEFLIYFQGNSAPDKSGLPSDRFSAERTGGSVSTLTIQRTQQEDSAVYLCASSSQGEQPQHFGDGTRLSIL.

The rearrangement uses TRBV27 and TRBJ2-7; TRBD1 matches at 7 bases. The ends lost 6 bases at V and 0 bases at J; junction bases unmatched: 5. Germline CDR1 and CDR2: MNHEY and SMNVEV (reference sequence). The CDR3 runs 14 residues. In nucleotides, the CDR3 is TGTGCCAGCAGGAGACAGGGTGGCTCCTACGAGCAGTACTTC. Protein sequence: CASRRQGGSYEQYF.

The rearrangement joins TRBV25-1 to TRBJ2-1; 10 bases map to TRBD2. CDR3 size: 16 residues. CDR1 MGHDK and CDR2 SYGVNS come from the germline V gene. Trimming at V came to 5 bases and at J to 10 bases, leaving 14 bases not matched to a gene. This CDR3 reads CASSPNAAGGPREQFF. In DNA, the CDR3 is TGTGCCAGCAGTCCCAACGCAGCGGGAGGGCCCAGGGAGCAGTTCTTC.

The chain links TRBV15 to TRBJ2-2; 8 nucleotides align to TRBD1. Germline CDR1 is LNHNV and CDR2 is YYDKDF (reference sequence). The CDR3 extends over 15 amino acids. With V trimmed by 5 bases and J by 1 base, 3 bases remained unmatched. The CDR3 sequence: CATSEGQGNTGELFF. CDR3 nucleotides: TGTGCCACCAGCGAAGGACAGGGGAACACCGGGGAGCTGTTTTTT.

V and J are TRBV11-3 and TRBJ1-3; TRBD1 might be the D (6 bases). V was pared by 6 bases and J by 5 bases, with 14 bases between. This CDR3 has 14 amino acids. The germline gives CDR1 SGHNT, CDR2 YENEEA. DNA of the CDR3: TGTGCCAGCAGTCATACAGGGATCCGAAACACCATATATTTT. It is translated as CASSHTGIRNTIYF.

The rearrangement links TRBV6-5 to TRBJ1-6; D is possibly TRBD1 (6 bases). CDR1 is MNHEY, CDR2 SVGAGI, per germline. Deletions cut 7 bases from V and 8 bases from J, with 12 bases between. The CDR3 sequence is 13 residues long. The CDR3 sequence is CASTGGADSPLHF. The CDR3 region has the DNA TGTGCCAGCACCGGGGGGGCAGATTCACCCCTCCACTTT.

The J gene is TRBJ1-3, the V gene TRBV6-1; no clear D gene. V was trimmed by 2 bases and J by 0 bases, leaving 8 bases between them. This CDR3 is 15 amino acids long. Per the germline V gene, CDR1 is MNHNS and CDR2 is SASEGT. CDR3 amino acids: CASSEWSISGNTIYF. For the CDR3, the DNA is TGTGCCAGCAGTGAATGGAGTATCTCTGGAAACACCATATATTTT.

On this clone: Other DNA sequences in the sample encode the same CDR3. The rearrangement joins TRBV7-6 to TRBJ1-5, with no clear D. The CDR3 runs to 14 residues. Germline loops: CDR1 SGHVS, CDR2 FNYEAQ. The V gene lost 5 bases and the J gene lost 6 bases, with 14 bases spanning the gap. The CDR3 protein is CASSPRGIGQPQHF. The DNA for the CDR3 is TGTGCCAGCAGCCCACGGGGTATAGGTCAGCCCCAGCATTTT.

With regard to this clone: A read error may account for a junction end that differs from germline. V gene TRBV19 combines with J gene TRBJ2-1; D gene ambiguous. Looked up from germline, CDR1 is LNHDA and CDR2 is SQIVND (reference sequence). This CDR3 has 14 amino acids. DNA of the CDR3: TGTGCCAGTAGTACCTTGGCCTCCCACAATGAGCAGTTCTTC. Its protein product is CASSTLASHNEQFF.

The chain combines TRBV7-9 with TRBJ2-1, with 7 bases matching TRBD2. Germline lookup yields CDR1 SEHNR and CDR2 FQNEAQ (reference sequence). V dropped 5 bases and J dropped 4; count of bases not matched to a gene: 11. CDR3 length equals 16 residues. The CDR3 here is CASSHQASGNYNEQFF. DNA for the CDR3: TGTGCCAGCAGCCACCAGGCGAGCGGGAATTACAATGAGCAGTTCTTC.

Concerning this clone: One end of the junction is discordant with germline, which a read error may explain. The V call is TRBV7-7, the J call TRBJ2-7; D uncertain. In germline, CDR1 is SSHAT, CDR2 FNYEAQ (reference sequence). The length of the CDR3 is 13 residues. Written as DNA, the CDR3 is TGTGCTAGCAGCTTAGGTCCAGAATACGAGCAGTACTTC. This encodes CASSLGPEYEQYF.

In the case of this clone: Germline is not matched at one junction end, which may reflect a read error. V gene TRBV2 combines with J gene TRBJ1-1; tentative D call: TRBD1 (6 bases). This CDR3 has 12 residues. The V gene's germline CDR1 is SNHLY and CDR2 FYNNEI. The CDR3 bases are TGTGCCAGCAGCTTGACAGGTCTTTTTTTCCATTTC. The encoded protein is CASSLTGLFFHF.

The J gene is TRBJ2-2, the V gene TRBV11-3; 7 positions match TRBD2. Germline V lookup: CDR1 SGHNT, CDR2 YENEEA. Unmatched junction bases numbered 4, after V lost 6 bases and J lost 0 bases. The CDR3 runs to 15 residues. The CDR3 region is CASSSGGANTGELFF. CDR3 bases: TGTGCCAGCAGTAGTGGGGGGGCGAACACCGGGGAGCTGTTTTTT. The variable domain in full, with the rest retrieved from reference TRBV11-3 and TRBJ2-2, is EAGVVQSPRYKIIEKKQPVAFWCNPISGHNTLYWYLQNLGQGPELLIRYENEEAVDDSQLPKDRFSAERLKGVDSTLKIQPAELGDSAVYLCASSSGGANTGELFFGEGSRLTVL.